This T cell receptor beta chain was retrieved from a study of blood T cell repertoires in COVID-19. Study-level background: Collection of acute and convalescent COVID-19 samples took place in the United States, Italy and Spain. PBMCs, B-cell-depleted T cells, or T cells were the source of the cDNA or gDNA that made up the material.

Living in 20 to 30 US areas, the participants were between 18 and 89 years of age. This CDR3 comprises 15 residues. Trimming at V came to 2 bases and at J to 4 bases, leaving 8 bases not matched to a gene. Germline V CDR1 and CDR2: KGHSH, LQKENI. In the original workflow: Estimation of nucleated cell counts relied on the amplification of reference gene primers. Sequencing was performed with immunoSEQ multiplex PCR; in TCRdb, only in-frame clones are kept and a portion is missing. V and J calls and clone size follow that table, whereas D and trimming were derived from the DNA. The profile shows more than 250,000 clones, just over 85% of them singletons.

This receptor was taken from a woman younger than 30 who had recovered from COVID-19. The sequenced sample was PBMCs or T cells enriched from blood (not recorded which). V gene TRBV18 combines with J gene TRBJ2-7; 7 nucleotides align to TRBD1. The CDR3 coding sequence is TGTGCCAGCTCACCAGGGATGCAGGGGGATTACGAGCAGTACTTC. Translated: CASSPGMQGDYEQYF.